The 27 T cell receptor beta chains reported below all come from one sample, sequenced in a study of blood T cell repertoires in COVID-19. TCRdb's copy holds only in-frame clones and misses some; the assay was immunoSEQ multiplex PCR. The table records some 250,000 clones, about nine tenths of them present only once. The sequenced sample was peripheral blood. The receptor set was obtained from a man aged 25-40 years who had recovered from COVID-19.

This clone was seen only a few times. The V gene is TRBV6-5, the J gene TRBJ2-7, with D maybe TRBD2 (6 bases). The ends were cut back, 6 bases at V and 3 bases at J, with 12 bases in the middle. The CDR3 extends over 13 amino acids. The V gene's germline CDR1 is MNHEY and CDR2 SVGAGI. Written as DNA, the CDR3 is TGTGCCAGCAGGGGGGGTCCGGGCTACGAGCAGTACTTC. This codes for CASRGGPGYEQYF.

The gene calls are TRBV2 and TRBJ1-1; possibly TRBD1 for D (5 bases). Trimming removed 6 bases from V and 3 bases from J, with 11 bases in between. Germline lookup yields CDR1 SNHLY and CDR2 FYNNEI. The CDR3 sequence is 13 residues long. CDR3 sequence: CASRTTDYTEAFF. CDR3 in DNA: TGTGCCAGCAGGACGACAGACTACACTGAAGCTTTCTTT.

This clone was observed a few times. The rearrangement links TRBV18 to TRBJ1-6; 7 nucleotides align to TRBD1. The CDR3 totals 14 residues. V lost 6 bases, J lost 8 bases, and 7 bases stayed unmatched. Germline CDR1 is KGHSH and CDR2 is LQKENI. CDR3 DNA sequence: TGTGCCAGCTCTCTCCGACAGGGAGATTCACCCCTCCACTTT. It codes for CASSLRQGDSPLHF.

The rearrangement joins TRBV10-3 to TRBJ2-7; possibly TRBD1 for D (5 bases). Looked up from germline, CDR1 is ENHRY and CDR2 is SYGVKD. The V end was cut by 8 bases, the J end by 3 bases, with 17 bases between. The CDR3 is 14 amino acids. Here the CDR3 DNA reads TGTGCCATCTCCGGACATACTCCGCGCTACGAGCAGTACTTC. Translated: CAISGHTPRYEQYF.

V gene TRBV14 combines with J gene TRBJ2-7; the match to TRBD1 covers 7 bases. Trimming cost V 4 bases and J 3 bases; bases outside gene matches: 12. Germline V lookup: CDR1 SGHDN, CDR2 FVKESK. This CDR3 has 16 residues. The CDR3 reads CASSLRPGQLIYEQYF. CDR3 sequence (DNA): TGTGCCAGCAGCCTCCGACCGGGACAGCTTATCTACGAGCAGTACTTC.

The rearrangement links TRBV3-1 (or the pseudogene TRBV3-2) to TRBJ2-5, with TRBD2 matching 12 bases. Per germline, CDR1 LGHDT and CDR2 YNNKEL (reference sequence). The trim removed 1 base at V and 4 bases at J, leaving 7 bases unmatched. CDR3 length equals 17 residues. CDR3 coding DNA: TGTGCCAGCAGCCAAGCGCGGACTAGCGGGGCAGGAGAGACCCAGTACTTC. Its translation: CASSQARTSGAGETQYF.

This clone was seen more than once but under ten times. The chain links TRBV7-9 to TRBJ1-3; D is perhaps TRBD1 (6 bases). Trimming took 5 bases from V and 2 from J, leaving 7 bases between them. The CDR3 covers 13 residues. Germline lookup yields CDR1 SEHNR and CDR2 FQNEAQ (reference sequence). CDR3 in amino acids: CASSNRAGNTIYF. The CDR3 nucleotides are TGTGCCAGCAGCAACAGGGCTGGAAACACCATATATTTT.

The chain uses TRBV7-7 and TRBJ2-1; TRBD2 is a possible D gene (6 bases). This CDR3 is built from 14 residues. Trimming removed 5 bases from V and 7 bases from J, with 15 bases in between. Per the germline V gene, CDR1 is SSHAT and CDR2 is FNYEAQ (reference sequence). This CDR3 is CASSPARGMNEQFF. In nucleotides, the CDR3 is TGTGCCAGCAGCCCCGCCCGGGGGATGAATGAGCAGTTCTTC. The variable domain in full, completed from reference TRBV7-7 and TRBJ2-1, reads GAGVSQSPRYKVTKRGQDVTLRCDPISSHATLYWYQQALGQGPEFLTYFNYEAQPDKSGLPSDRFSAERPEGSISTLTIQRTEQRDSAMYRCASSPARGMNEQFFGPGTRLTVL.

The chain joins TRBV5-6 to TRBJ1-5, with D uncertain. Per germline, CDR1 SGHDT and CDR2 YYEEEE. This CDR3 spans 18 amino acids. V lost 2 bases and J lost 0, with 18 bases in between. CDR3 residues: CASSFWLGSGISNQPQHF. DNA for the CDR3: TGTGCCAGCAGCTTCTGGTTGGGGTCGGGAATTAGCAATCAGCCCCAGCATTTT.

The chain combines TRBV6-5 with TRBJ2-7; 7 bases agree with TRBD2. The CDR3 sequence is 15 residues long. Germline V lookup: CDR1 MNHEY, CDR2 SVGAGI. The ends lost 0 bases at V and 3 bases at J; junction bases unmatched: 5. The DNA for the CDR3 is TGTGCCAGCAGTTACTCGATCGCTAGCGGCTACGAGCAGTACTTC. It specifies CASSYSIASGYEQYF.

This chain connects TRBV5-6 to TRBJ1-5; the match to TRBD1 covers 11 bases. With 3 bases clipped from V and 7 bases from J, the junction kept 0 bases outside the gene matches. This CDR3 region has 13 residues. Germline CDR1 SGHDT, CDR2 YYEEEE. Here the CDR3 DNA reads TGTGCCAGCAGCTGGACAGGGGGCCAGCCCCAGCATTTT. Its translation: CASSWTGGQPQHF.

This clone was recorded a few times. V gene TRBV7-2 combines with J gene TRBJ2-7; D is uncertain. The CDR3 totals 15 residues. With 1 base removed from V and 3 bases from J, the gap between germline ends came to 13 bases. Germline CDR1 is SGHTA and CDR2 is FQGNSA. Here the CDR3 DNA reads TGTGCCAGCAGCTTAGGGCGGCCCCCAGACTACGAGCAGTACTTC. Translated: CASSLGRPPDYEQYF.

The V call is TRBV11-2, the J call TRBJ1-1; 7 bases line up with TRBD1. Germline CDR1 is SGHAT and CDR2 is FQNNGV. The CDR3 is 15 amino acids. The V segment lost 2 bases and the J segment 7 bases; nucleotides outside the gene matches: 10. Here the CDR3 DNA reads TGTGCCAGCAGCTTAAAGGGGGCGAGAACAGTTGAAGCTTTCTTT. Translating gives CASSLKGARTVEAFF. The full variable domain, its missing parts supplied by reference TRBV11-2 and TRBJ1-1, is EAGVAQSPRYKIIEKRQSVAFWCNPISGHATLYWYQQILGQGPKLLIQFQNNGVVDDSQLPKDRFSAERLKGVDSTLKIQPAKLEDSAVYLCASSLKGARTVEAFFGQGTRLTVV.

The rearrangement joins TRBV24-1 to TRBJ2-7, with 12 bases identical to TRBD1. Per the germline V gene, CDR1 is KGHDR and CDR2 is SFDVKD. V shed 2 bases and J 3 bases; nucleotides not matched to a gene: 1. The CDR3 spans 15 residues. Here the CDR3 DNA reads TGTGCCACCAGTGATTGGGACAGGGGGCACTACGAGCAGTACTTC. Amino acid sequence: CATSDWDRGHYEQYF.

This clone was picked up one time. V is TRBV3-1 (or the pseudogene TRBV3-2) and J is TRBJ1-4; 7 nucleotides line up with TRBD1. In germline, CDR1 is LGHDT, CDR2 YNNKEL (reference sequence). This CDR3 is 16 amino acids long. After removal of 2 bases from V and 6 bases from J, the junction contained 9 bases not matched to a gene. In DNA form, the CDR3 reads TGTGCCAGCAGCCAATGGGGGTCCAGGGGGGATGAAAAACTGTTTTTT. Translation gives CASSQWGSRGDEKLFF.

The chain recombines TRBV15 with TRBJ1-3; possibly TRBD1 for D (5 bases). From germline, CDR1 is LNHNV and CDR2 YYDKDF (reference sequence). The CDR3 extends over 17 amino acids. V lost 5 bases to trimming and J lost 0 bases, with 17 bases between them. The CDR3 nucleotides read TGTGCCACCAGCGAGGTTCAGGGTACCCTCTCTGGAAACACCATATATTTT. Translating it yields CATSEVQGTLSGNTIYF.

This rearrangement joins TRBV5-6 to TRBJ1-3; D is unresolved. The CDR3 spans 16 residues. V lost 0 bases and J lost 0, with 10 bases in between. Germline assignment: CDR1 SGHDT and CDR2 YYEEEE. CDR3 in DNA: TGTGCCAGCAGCTTGGCGGTCTTTTACTCTGGAAACACCATATATTTT. This encodes CASSLAVFYSGNTIYF.

This chain connects TRBV15 to TRBJ1-2, with TRBD1 matching over 8 bases. V lost 3 bases to trimming and J lost 5 bases; unmatched junction nucleotides: 2. The CDR3 covers 13 residues. CDR1 LNHNV and CDR2 YYDKDF come from the germline V gene (reference sequence). In nucleotides, the CDR3 is TGTGCCACCAGCAGGGGACAGGAGTATGGCTACACCTTC. This encodes CATSRGQEYGYTF.

This clone was counted a few times. The chain recombines TRBV3-1 (or the pseudogene TRBV3-2) with TRBJ1-1; D perhaps matches TRBD1 (6 bases). Per germline, CDR1 LGHDT and CDR2 YNNKEL (reference sequence). The ends were cut back, 4 bases at V and 8 bases at J, with 17 bases in the middle. CDR3 size: 14 residues. In DNA, the CDR3 is TGTGCCAGCAGCCTCAACGTACAGGGAAACGAAGCTTTCTTT. Its protein is CASSLNVQGNEAFF.

The chain employs TRBV5-1 and TRBJ1-1, with a weak D call TRBD1 (6 bases). The CDR3 is made up of 18 amino acids. The V gene's germline CDR1 is SGHRS and CDR2 YFSETQ. Trimming took off 5 bases at V and 1 base at J, with 24 bases between the two ends. CDR3 nucleotide sequence: TGCGCCAGCAGTACAACCGGGACAACTTTGGAGAGGAACACTGAAGCTTTCTTT. Its protein is CASSTTGTTLERNTEAFF.

Worth noting for this clone: Additional DNA sequences in this sample encode the identical CDR3. The V and J genes are TRBV4-3 and TRBJ1-5, with D tentatively TRBD1 (5 bases). Trimming took off 3 bases at V and 4 bases at J, with 13 bases between the two ends. The V gene's germline CDR1 is LGHNA and CDR2 YSLEER. CDR3 length: 15 residues. The CDR3 region has the DNA TGCGCCAGCAGCCAGGGGACGGGGGAAAATCAGCCCCAGCATTTT. Translating it yields CASSQGTGENQPQHF.

This sequence joins TRBV5-1 and TRBJ2-3; 7 bases line up with TRBD1. The V gene end was trimmed by 4 bases and the J gene end by 13 bases; junction bases not matched to a gene: 9. The CDR3 sequence is 12 residues long. Per germline, CDR1 SGHRS and CDR2 YFSETQ. CDR3 sequence reads: CASSPRQGPEYF. The CDR3 nucleotides read TGCGCCAGCAGCCCACGACAGGGCCCGGAGTATTTT.

This clone was recorded only once. The chain joins TRBV24-1 to TRBJ1-6; 7 nucleotides align to TRBD1. CDR3 length: 15 residues. Germline CDR1 reads KGHDR; CDR2 reads SFDVKD. Germline trimming cut 11 bases from V and 8 bases from J; bases unmatched to any gene: 14. CDR3 DNA: TGTGCCAGACTATTGGCAGGACAGGAGGATTCACCCCTCCACTTT. Amino acid sequence: CARLLAGQEDSPLHF.

The rearrangement uses TRBV30 and TRBJ1-3, with 7 positions matching TRBD1. The CDR3 totals 17 residues. The junction had 10 bases not matched to a gene; V was cut back by 2 bases and J by 0 bases. Per germline, CDR1 GTSNPN and CDR2 SVGIG (reference sequence). CDR3 in amino acids: CAWSTGTALFSGNTIYF. DNA of the CDR3: TGTGCCTGGAGTACCGGGACAGCCCTATTCTCTGGAAACACCATATATTTT.

The chain links TRBV6-5 to TRBJ2-7, with 9 bases fitting TRBD2. This CDR3 is 16 amino acids long. V dropped 0 bases and J dropped 2; count of bases not matched to a gene: 5. Germline V gives CDR1 MNHEY, CDR2 SVGAGI. CDR3 protein: CASSYSGSGGPYEQYF. CDR3 DNA: TGTGCCAGCAGTTACTCGGGTAGCGGGGGCCCCTACGAGCAGTACTTC.

The J gene is TRBJ2-4, the V gene TRBV10-3; D is possibly TRBD1 (6 bases). CDR1 is ENHRY, CDR2 SYGVKD, per germline. V was clipped by 5 bases and J by 4 bases, with 15 bases between them. The CDR3 contains 15 residues. CDR3 loop: CAISLQQGRKNIQYF. In DNA, the CDR3 is TGTGCCATCAGTTTGCAGCAGGGGCGGAAAAACATTCAGTACTTC.

The chain couples TRBV6-6 to TRBJ2-7; D is unclear. Trimming took 2 bases from V and 3 from J, leaving 8 bases between them. Per the germline V gene, CDR1 is MNHNY and CDR2 is SVGAGI (reference sequence). The CDR3 consists of 13 residues. The CDR3 sequence: CASSYTLIYEQYF. CDR3 in DNA: TGTGCCAGCAGTTACACACTAATCTACGAGCAGTACTTC.